The clone carrying this T cell receptor beta chain was recorded a few times. Its cognate antigen is unknown. Sequencing used immunoSEQ multiplex PCR; TCRdb keeps in-frame clones, though not all of them. The sample carries under 35,000 clones, about 80% recorded once. Germline CDR1 SEHNR, CDR2 FQNEAQ (reference sequence). The CDR3 extends over 14 amino acids. The ends lost 5 bases at V and 5 bases at J; junction bases unmatched: 7. This sample is drawn from a study of CD4 T cells in relation to SARS-CoV-2 and coronaviruses. Study at large: PBMCs were cultured with antigen for nine to ten days before TCR beta sequencing. The restricting HLA molecule for shared crossreactive spike epitopes was mapped.

CD4+ T cells from unexposed donors were obtained before the COVID-19 pandemic (2011-2018). Isolation of CD4+ T cells took place after roughly nine days in culture. Unexposed-donor CD4+ T cells were probed with SARS-CoV-2 S/N and four cold-coronavirus spikes, cells permitting. Whole-study findings and limits: Each donor contributed either pre-pandemic or post-infection samples, not both.

The V call is TRBV7-9, the J call TRBJ1-1; 8 bases match TRBD1. Sequences were obtained from CD4+ T cells from PBMCs, cultured in vitro. The source is a human donor in good health. The CDR3 nucleotides are TGTGCCAGCAGCACATCAGGGGGCTGGACTGAAGCTTTCTTT. The encoded protein is CASSTSGGWTEAFF.